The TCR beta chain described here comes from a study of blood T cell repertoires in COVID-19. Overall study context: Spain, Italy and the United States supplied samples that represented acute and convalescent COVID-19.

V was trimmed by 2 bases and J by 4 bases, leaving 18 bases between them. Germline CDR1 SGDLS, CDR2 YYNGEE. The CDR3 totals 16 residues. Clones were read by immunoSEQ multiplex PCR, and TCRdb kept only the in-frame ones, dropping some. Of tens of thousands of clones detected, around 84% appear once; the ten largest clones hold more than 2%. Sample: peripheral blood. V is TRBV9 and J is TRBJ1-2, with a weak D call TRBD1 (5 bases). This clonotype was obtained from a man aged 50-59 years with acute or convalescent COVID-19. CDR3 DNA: TGTGCCAGCAGCGTGTCCAGGTATCGGGGGTTCTATGGCTACACCTTC. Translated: CASSVSRYRGFYGYTF.